The next 21 T cell receptor beta chains were all read from a single sample in a study of shared clonotypes between healthy human individuals. Method: immunoSEQ multiplex PCR; TCRdb's copy keeps in-frame clones and lacks some. Among over a million clones listed, 65% to 80% were seen once. Sequencing was performed on memory CD4+ T cells sorted from blood. The subset is: CD45RA-negative fraction. These receptor sequences come from a man between 18 and 29 years old in good health.

CDR3 region: CASSTGQGLTEAFF. The CDR3 bases are TGTGCCAGTAGTACCGGACAGGGGCTCACTGAAGCTTTCTTT. The V gene is TRBV19, the J gene TRBJ1-1; 9 bases match TRBD1. Per the germline V gene, CDR1 is LNHDA and CDR2 is SQIVND (reference sequence). Trimming at V came to 4 bases and at J to 4 bases, leaving 4 bases not matched to a gene. This CDR3 comprises 14 residues.

The gene calls are TRBV15 and TRBJ1-4, with 7 bases fitting TRBD1. The CDR3 runs 14 residues. Germline CDR1 and CDR2: LNHNV and YYDKDF (reference sequence). V dropped 3 bases and J dropped 8; count of bases not matched to a gene: 6. CDR3 sequence: CATSSRGSGEKLFF. CDR3 nucleotide sequence: TGTGCCACCAGCAGCAGGGGGTCTGGGGAAAAACTGTTTTTT.

J is TRBJ2-4 and V is TRBV7-2; the match to TRBD2 covers 8 bases. Germline V gives CDR1 SGHTA, CDR2 FQGNSA. V gave up 5 bases and J gave up 7 bases; unmatched junction bases: 7. The CDR3 totals 14 residues. CDR3: CASSPPAGANIQYF. CDR3 nucleotide sequence: TGTGCCAGCAGCCCTCCAGCGGGAGCTAACATTCAGTACTTC.

V gene TRBV4-1 combines with J gene TRBJ2-7; D may be TRBD2 (5 bases). Germline CDR1 MGHRA, CDR2 YSYEKL. V was trimmed by 0 bases and J by 6 bases, leaving 15 bases between them. This CDR3 comprises 15 residues. The CDR3 coding sequence is TGCGCCAGCAGCCAAGATCGGCTAGCCTTGGGCGAGCAGTACTTC. It is translated as CASSQDRLALGEQYF.

This clone has just a few counts. The chain joins TRBV11-2 to TRBJ1-6, with TRBD1 identical over 9 bases. Trimming cost V 7 bases and J 9 bases; bases outside gene matches: 7. Germline assignment: CDR1 SGHAT and CDR2 FQNNGV. This CDR3 is 14 amino acids long. Written as DNA, the CDR3 is TGTGCCAGCAACGAACAGGGGGCCGGTTCACCCCTCCACTTT. It specifies CASNEQGAGSPLHF. The variable domain in full, with the rest retrieved from reference TRBV11-2 and TRBJ1-6, is EAGVAQSPRYKIIEKRQSVAFWCNPISGHATLYWYQQILGQGPKLLIQFQNNGVVDDSQLPKDRFSAERLKGVDSTLKIQPAKLEDSAVYLCASNEQGAGSPLHFGNGTRLTVT.

This chain's CDR3 is CANERAGELFF. CDR3 in DNA: TGTGCCAACGAAAGGGCCGGGGAGCTGTTTTTT. The chain is built from TRBV7-9 and TRBJ2-2, with D uncertain. This CDR3 is built from 11 residues. In germline, CDR1 is SEHNR, CDR2 FQNEAQ (reference sequence). V was cut by 10 bases and J by 6 bases, with 9 bases left in between.

This clone was counted a single time. This likely traces to a read error, being one base from a far larger clone. This chain's CDR3 is CASSLGWNTEAFF. The CDR3 coding sequence is TGTGCCAGCAGCTTAGGCTGGAACACTGAAGCTTTCTTT. This chain links TRBV7-8 with TRBJ1-1, with D unclear. V lost 1 base to trimming and J lost 1 base, with 4 bases between them. The CDR3 totals 13 residues. Germline-derived CDR1 and CDR2 are SGHVS and FQNEAQ.

A single count supports this clone. The sample contains more than one DNA sequence encoding this CDR3. The gene calls are TRBV11-2 and TRBJ2-3; 7 bases map to TRBD2. The V gene end was trimmed by 1 base and the J gene end by 3 bases; junction bases not matched to a gene: 1. CDR1 SGHAT and CDR2 FQNNGV come from the germline V gene. This CDR3 region has 14 residues. The CDR3 sequence: CASSLAGGTDTQYF. In nucleotides, the CDR3 is TGTGCCAGCAGCTTAGCGGGAGGAACAGATACGCAGTATTTT.

The rearrangement links TRBV7-2 to TRBJ2-3; the match to TRBD2 covers 14 bases. From germline, CDR1 is SGHTA and CDR2 FQGNSA. The CDR3 consists of 16 residues. The trim removed 0 bases at V and 8 bases at J, leaving 4 bases unmatched. CDR3 nucleotides: TGTGCCAGCAGCTTAGCGCGACTAGCGGGGGGGAGTACGCAGTATTTT. Translated, it gives CASSLARLAGGSTQYF.

The chain couples TRBV5-1 to TRBJ2-2; 7 positions agree with TRBD2. J gave up 3 bases and V 4 bases, and 12 bases lay outside the gene matches. The germline CDR1 and CDR2 sequences are SGHRS and YFSETQ. The length of the CDR3 is 17 residues. The chain's CDR3 is CASSPSLFSGHTGELFF. The CDR3 coding sequence is TGCGCCAGCAGCCCCTCGTTGTTTAGCGGGCACACCGGGGAGCTGTTTTTT.

The chain recombines TRBV5-1 with TRBJ1-5; D unclear. The V gene's germline CDR1 is SGHRS and CDR2 YFSETQ. Trimming cost V 4 bases and J 7 bases, with 12 bases left between them. The CDR3 covers 13 residues. The CDR3 DNA reads TGCGCCAGCAGCCACGAGGGTACCCAGCCCCAGCATTTT. Its protein product is CASSHEGTQPQHF. The full variable domain, its missing parts supplied by reference TRBV5-1 and TRBJ1-5, is KAGVTQTPRYLIKTRGQQVTLSCSPISGHRSVSWYQQTPGQGLQFLFEYFSETQRNKGNFPGRFSGRQFSNSRSEMNVSTLELGDSALYLCASSHEGTQPQHFGDGTRLSIL.

The chain joins TRBV5-1 to TRBJ2-1; 13 bases agree with TRBD2. V lost 5 bases and J lost 7; bases outside the gene matches: 6. Germline V gene data show CDR1 as SGHRS and CDR2 as YFSETQ. The CDR3 totals 15 residues. For the CDR3, the DNA is TGCGCCAGCAGTGGACTAGCGGGAGAAGGAAATGAGCAGTTCTTC. Its translation: CASSGLAGEGNEQFF.

V and J are TRBV7-9 and TRBJ1-1, with 7 positions matching TRBD1. CDR3 length: 14 amino acids. Trimming took 5 bases from V and 1 from J; bases not matched to a gene: 4. Looked up from germline, CDR1 is SEHNR and CDR2 is FQNEAQ (reference sequence). CDR3 in amino acids: CASSAQGGNTEAFF. CDR3 DNA: TGTGCCAGCAGCGCGCAGGGGGGGAACACTGAAGCTTTCTTT.

The rearrangement uses TRBV21-1 and TRBJ2-2; the D call of TRBD2 is as the table states it, not checked on the DNA. TRBV21-1 is termed a pseudogene. The length of the CDR3 is 14 residues. The CDR3 loop reads CASSKGEDTGELFF. DNA of the CDR3: TGTGCCAGCAGCAAAGGAGAGGACACCGGGGAGCTGTTTTTT.

DNA for the CDR3: TGTGCCTGGACCTTCGAAGGAGGAACCAACTATGGCTACACCTTC. This encodes CAWTFEGGTNYGYTF. V gene TRBV30 combines with J gene TRBJ1-2; no clear D. CDR1 and CDR2 (germline): GTSNPN, SVGIG (reference sequence). The CDR3 length is 15 residues. Trimming shortened V by 4 bases and J by 2 bases, and 17 bases separated the two germline ends. Full variable domain (missing parts from reference TRBV30 and TRBJ1-2): SQTIHQWPATLVQPVGSPLSLECTVEGTSNPNLYWYRQAAGRGLQLLFYSVGIGQISSEVPQNLSASRPQDRQFILSSKKLLLSDSGFYLCAWTFEGGTNYGYTFGSGTRLTVV.

The V and J genes are TRBV6-5 and TRBJ1-4; tentative D call: TRBD1 (5 bases). Germline V CDR1 and CDR2: MNHEY, SVGAGI. The CDR3 runs to 14 residues. Trimming shortened V by 8 bases and J by 8 bases, and 18 bases separated the two germline ends. CDR3: CASAEWGKGEKLFF. CDR3 nucleotide sequence: TGTGCCAGCGCCGAATGGGGGAAAGGGGAAAAACTGTTTTTT.

CDR3 region: CASSLPGQPTQYF. CDR3 nucleotide sequence: TGTGCCAGCAGCTTGCCGGGACAGCCTACCCAGTACTTC. The chain combines TRBV5-8 with TRBJ2-5; 7 nucleotides match TRBD1. CDR3 length: 13 residues. CDR1 is SGHTS, CDR2 YDEGEE, per germline. Germline trimming cut 1 base from V and 8 bases from J; bases unmatched to any gene: 5. The full variable domain, rest sourced from reference TRBV5-8 and TRBJ2-5, is EAGVTQSPTHLIKTRGQQATLRCSPISGHTSVYWYQQALGLGLQFLLWYDEGEERNRGNFPPRFSGRQFPNYSSELNVNALELEDSALYLCASSLPGQPTQYFGPGTRLLVL.

This clone is a singleton in its sample. The V gene is TRBV5-4, the J gene TRBJ2-5; D remains ambiguous. CDR3 length: 11 amino acids. Trimming pared 3 bases from V and 5 bases from J, leaving 5 bases between. Germline CDR1 SGHNT, CDR2 YYREEE (reference sequence). The DNA of the CDR3 is TGTGCCAGCAGCTCGTTTGAGACCCAGTACTTC. The encoded protein is CASSSFETQYF.

This sequence joins TRBV4-3 and TRBJ2-4, with D perhaps TRBD2 (6 bases). The length of the CDR3 is 14 residues. CDR1 is LGHNA and CDR2 is YSLEER in the germline V gene. Trimming left V 0 bases short and J 8 bases short, with 11 bases between. This CDR3 is CASSQDWRGYIQYF. In DNA form, the CDR3 reads TGCGCCAGCAGCCAAGATTGGCGGGGTTACATTCAGTACTTC.

This rearrangement joins TRBV29-1 to TRBJ2-7; tentative D call: TRBD1 (6 bases). V lost 3 bases and J lost 5, with 14 bases in between. CDR1 is SQVTM, CDR2 ANQGSEA, per germline. This CDR3 spans 13 amino acids. Here the CDR3 DNA reads TGCAGCGTTGACGGGCAGGGGTACAACGAGCAGTACTTC. Residues: CSVDGQGYNEQYF.

The rearrangement joins TRBV2 to TRBJ2-3, with TRBD2 identical over 8 bases. This CDR3 comprises 15 residues. With V trimmed by 9 bases and J by 1 base, 9 bases remained unmatched. From germline, CDR1 is SNHLY and CDR2 FYNNEI. The CDR3 loop reads CASIRGGLGTDTQYF. The CDR3, as DNA: TGTGCCAGTATCCGGGGGGGACTCGGCACAGATACGCAGTATTTT.